This T cell receptor beta chain was retrieved from a study of regulatory T cells in long-lasting Graves disease. With iRepertoire HTBI primers and Arm-PCR of CDR3 regions, TCR beta libraries were built. TCRdb re-analysed the multiplex PCR reads in MiXCR, keeping a single row per CDR3 protein. The sample records roughly 400,000 distinct CDR3 sequences, less than 25% being singletons. The V gene lost 0 bases and the J gene lost 5 bases, with 14 bases spanning the gap. The CDR3 length is 15 residues. From germline, CDR1 is SGHKS and CDR2 YYEKEE (reference sequence). Time point described: persistent/refractory GD, antithyroid drugs over 5 years with positive TRAb. After RNA was extracted from PBMCs, the TCR library was made from it. This clonotype has a count of ten or more. Its antigen is undetermined. Notes on the study in general: Relative to new patients (approximately 960), persistent patients exhibited greater sharing of public clonotypes (approximately 3,000).

The sequence came from a female donor with Graves disease. The chain joins TRBV5-5 to TRBJ2-5; maybe TRBD2 (5 bases). The material sequenced was peripheral blood mononuclear cells (PBMCs), taken when the disease was refractory, from a patient treated with antithyroid drugs. The CDR3 DNA is TGTGCCAGCAGCTTGGGAGGGTTCCATAGTGAGACCCAGTACTTC. Its protein is CASSLGGFHSETQYF.